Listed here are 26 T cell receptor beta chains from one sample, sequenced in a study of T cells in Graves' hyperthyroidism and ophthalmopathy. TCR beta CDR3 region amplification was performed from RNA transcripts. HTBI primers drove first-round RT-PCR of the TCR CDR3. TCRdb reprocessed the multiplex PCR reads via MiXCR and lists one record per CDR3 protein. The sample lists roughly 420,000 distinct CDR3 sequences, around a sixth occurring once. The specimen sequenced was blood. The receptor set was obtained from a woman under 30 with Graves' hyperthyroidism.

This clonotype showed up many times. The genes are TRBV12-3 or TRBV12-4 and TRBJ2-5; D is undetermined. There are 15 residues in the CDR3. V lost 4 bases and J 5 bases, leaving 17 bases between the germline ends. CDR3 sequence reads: CASSSQLGPGETQYF. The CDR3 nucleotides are TGTGCCAGCAGTTCCCAATTAGGCCCCGGGGAGACCCAGTACTTC.

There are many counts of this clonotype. CDR3 residues: CASSPNLQAPYGYTF. CDR3 in DNA: TGTGCCAGCTCACCGAATCTACAGGCTCCCTATGGCTACACCTTC. V usage is TRBV18 and J usage is TRBJ1-2, with TRBD1 as a possible D gene (5 bases). CDR3 length: 15 amino acids. Germline-derived CDR1 and CDR2 are KGHSH and LQKENI. The germline V and J ends were trimmed by 3 bases and 4 bases, with 15 bases remaining between them.

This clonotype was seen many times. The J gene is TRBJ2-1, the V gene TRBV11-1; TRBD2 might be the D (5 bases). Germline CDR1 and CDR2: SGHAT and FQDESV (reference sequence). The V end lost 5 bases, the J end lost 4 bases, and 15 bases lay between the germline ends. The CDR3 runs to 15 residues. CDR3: CASSPEWGAYNEQFF. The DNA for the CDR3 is TGTGCCAGCAGCCCAGAGTGGGGAGCGTACAATGAGCAGTTCTTC.

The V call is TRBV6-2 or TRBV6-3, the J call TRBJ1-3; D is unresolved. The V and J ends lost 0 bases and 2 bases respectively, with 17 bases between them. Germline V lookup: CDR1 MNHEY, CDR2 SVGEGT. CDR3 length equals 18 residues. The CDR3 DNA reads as TGTGCCAGCAGTTACTCGGGTCAGTCGGGGATCCCTGGAAACACCATATATTTT. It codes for CASSYSGQSGIPGNTIYF.

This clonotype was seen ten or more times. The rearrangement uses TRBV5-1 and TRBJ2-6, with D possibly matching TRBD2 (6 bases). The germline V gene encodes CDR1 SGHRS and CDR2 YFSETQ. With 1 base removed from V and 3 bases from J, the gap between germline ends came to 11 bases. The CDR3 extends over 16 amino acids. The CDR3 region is CASSLSGVRGANVLTF. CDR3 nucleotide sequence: TGCGCCAGCAGCTTGTCGGGGGTTCGTGGGGCCAACGTCCTGACTTTC.

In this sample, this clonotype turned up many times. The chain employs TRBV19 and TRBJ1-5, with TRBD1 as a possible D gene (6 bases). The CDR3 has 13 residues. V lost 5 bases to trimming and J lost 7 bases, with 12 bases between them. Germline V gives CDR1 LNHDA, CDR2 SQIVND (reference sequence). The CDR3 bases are TGTGCCAGTAGTCCCGAGGGGGGACAGCCCCAGCATTTT. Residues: CASSPEGGQPQHF. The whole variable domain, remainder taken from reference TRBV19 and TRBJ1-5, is DGGITQSPKYLFRKEGQNVTLSCEQNLNHDAMYWYRQDPGQGLRLIYYSQIVNDFQKGDIAEGYSVSREKKESFPLTVTSAQKNPTAFYLCASSPEGGQPQHFGDGTRLSIL.

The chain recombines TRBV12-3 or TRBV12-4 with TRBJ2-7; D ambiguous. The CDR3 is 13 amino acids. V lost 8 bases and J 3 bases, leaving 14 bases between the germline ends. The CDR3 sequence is CASGIPGLYEQYF. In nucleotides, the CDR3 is TGTGCCAGCGGGATACCGGGCCTCTACGAGCAGTACTTC.

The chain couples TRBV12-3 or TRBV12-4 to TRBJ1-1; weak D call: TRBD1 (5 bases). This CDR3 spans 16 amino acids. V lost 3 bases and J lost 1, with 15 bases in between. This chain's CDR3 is CASSFPMGGTNTEAFF. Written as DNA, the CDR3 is TGTGCCAGCAGTTTTCCCATGGGAGGGACGAACACTGAAGCTTTCTTT.

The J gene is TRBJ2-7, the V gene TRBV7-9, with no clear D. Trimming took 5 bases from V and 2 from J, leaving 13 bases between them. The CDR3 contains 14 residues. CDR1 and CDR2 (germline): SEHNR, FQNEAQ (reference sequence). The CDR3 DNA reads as TGTGCCAGCAGCCCCGACAACTCTCCCTACGAGCAGTACTTC. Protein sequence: CASSPDNSPYEQYF. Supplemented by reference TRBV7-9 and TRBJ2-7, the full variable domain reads DTGVSQNPRHKITKRGQNVTFRCDPISEHNRLYWYRQTLGQGPEFLTYFQNEAQLEKSRLLSDRFSAERPKGSFSTLEIQRTEQGDSAMYLCASSPDNSPYEQYFGPGTRLTVT.

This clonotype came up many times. The CDR3 protein is CASSQETGGFTEAFF. CDR3 DNA sequence: TGTGCCAGCAGCCAGGAGACAGGGGGGTTCACTGAAGCTTTCTTT. J is TRBJ1-1 and V is TRBV11-3; TRBD1 agrees at 9 bases. Germline V CDR1 and CDR2: SGHNT, YENEEA. Trimming at V came to 5 bases and at J to 4 bases, leaving 8 bases not matched to a gene. The CDR3 length is 15 residues. The full variable domain, with the rest looked up from reference TRBV11-3 and TRBJ1-1, is EAGVVQSPRYKIIEKKQPVAFWCNPISGHNTLYWYLQNLGQGPELLIRYENEEAVDDSQLPKDRFSAERLKGVDSTLKIQPAELGDSAVYLCASSQETGGFTEAFFGQGTRLTVV.

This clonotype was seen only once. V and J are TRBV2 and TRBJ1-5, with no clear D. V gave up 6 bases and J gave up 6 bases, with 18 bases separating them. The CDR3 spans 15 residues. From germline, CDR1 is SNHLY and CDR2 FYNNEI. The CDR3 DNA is TGTGCCAGCAGCCCCGGGCCCCGGGATGGTCAGCCCCAGCATTTT. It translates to CASSPGPRDGQPQHF.

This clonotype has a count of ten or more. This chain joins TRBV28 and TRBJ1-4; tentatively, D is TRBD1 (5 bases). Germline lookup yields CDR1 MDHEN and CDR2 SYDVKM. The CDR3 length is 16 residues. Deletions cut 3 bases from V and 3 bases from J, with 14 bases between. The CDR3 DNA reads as TGTGCCAGCAGTTTGTATCTGATAGGGGCTAATGAAAAACTGTTTTTT. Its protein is CASSLYLIGANEKLFF.

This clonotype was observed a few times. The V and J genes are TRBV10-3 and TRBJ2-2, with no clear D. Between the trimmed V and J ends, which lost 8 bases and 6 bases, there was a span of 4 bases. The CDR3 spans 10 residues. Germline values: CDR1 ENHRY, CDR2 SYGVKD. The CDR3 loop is CAIGAGELFF. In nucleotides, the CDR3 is TGTGCCATCGGAGCCGGGGAGCTGTTTTTT.

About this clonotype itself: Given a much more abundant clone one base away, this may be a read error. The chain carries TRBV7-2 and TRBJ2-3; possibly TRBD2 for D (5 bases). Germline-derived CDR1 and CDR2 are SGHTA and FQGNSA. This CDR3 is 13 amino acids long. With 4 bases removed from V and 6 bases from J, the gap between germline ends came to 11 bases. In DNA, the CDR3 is TGTGCCAGCAGCTCGGACTTTCCGGATACGCAGTATTTT. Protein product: CASSSDFPDTQYF.

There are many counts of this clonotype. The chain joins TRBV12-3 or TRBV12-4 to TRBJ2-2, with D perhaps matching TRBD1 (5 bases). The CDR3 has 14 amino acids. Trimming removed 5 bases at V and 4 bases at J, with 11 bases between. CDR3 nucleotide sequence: TGTGCCAGCAGTGTCGACAGTGCCACCGGGGAGCTGTTTTTT. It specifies CASSVDSATGELFF.

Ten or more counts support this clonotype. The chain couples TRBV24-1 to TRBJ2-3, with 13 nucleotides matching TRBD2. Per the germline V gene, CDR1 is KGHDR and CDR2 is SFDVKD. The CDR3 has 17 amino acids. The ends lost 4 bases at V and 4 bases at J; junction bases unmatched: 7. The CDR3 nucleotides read TGTGCCACCAGTGAACGGACGGGACTAGCGGGATCAGATACGCAGTATTTT. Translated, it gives CATSERTGLAGSDTQYF.

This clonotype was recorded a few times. CDR3 sequence (DNA): TGCGCCAGCAGCATTCATCCAGTGGACTCCTATAATTCACCCCTCCACTTT. Translated: CASSIHPVDSYNSPLHF. This chain links TRBV5-1 with TRBJ1-6; D remains ambiguous. The CDR3 spans 17 residues. Germline CDR1 is SGHRS and CDR2 is YFSETQ. V lost 4 bases to trimming and J lost 0 bases, with 14 bases between them.

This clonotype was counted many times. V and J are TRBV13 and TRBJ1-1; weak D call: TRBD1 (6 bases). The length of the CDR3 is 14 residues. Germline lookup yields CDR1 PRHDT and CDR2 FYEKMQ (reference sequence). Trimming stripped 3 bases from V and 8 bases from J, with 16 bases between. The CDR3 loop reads CASSFLSGVAEAFF. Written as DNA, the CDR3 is TGTGCCAGCAGCTTCCTTTCAGGGGTCGCAGAAGCTTTCTTT.

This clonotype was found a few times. The CDR3 protein is CSARGVGVNIQYF. The CDR3, as DNA: TGCAGTGCTAGAGGGGTAGGGGTAAACATTCAGTACTTC. The gene calls are TRBV20-1 and TRBJ2-4, with D possibly TRBD1 on 5 matching bases. The CDR3 contains 13 residues. Germline V lookup: CDR1 DFQATT, CDR2 SNEGSKA (reference sequence). Trimming removed 1 base from V and 6 bases from J, with 10 bases in between.

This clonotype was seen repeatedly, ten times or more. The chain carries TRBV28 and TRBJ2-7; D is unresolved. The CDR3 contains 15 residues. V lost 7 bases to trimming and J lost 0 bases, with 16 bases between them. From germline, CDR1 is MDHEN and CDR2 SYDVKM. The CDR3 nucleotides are TGTGCCAGCACCTCCGGGCGCGGAGCCTCCTACGAGCAGTACTTC. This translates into CASTSGRGASYEQYF.

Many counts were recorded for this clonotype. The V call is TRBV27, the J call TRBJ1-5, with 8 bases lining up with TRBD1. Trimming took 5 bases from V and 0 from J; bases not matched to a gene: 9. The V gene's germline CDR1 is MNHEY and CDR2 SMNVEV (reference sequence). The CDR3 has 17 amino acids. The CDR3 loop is CASSVRDRRSSNQPQHF. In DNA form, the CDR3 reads TGTGCCAGCAGTGTCCGGGACAGGAGATCTAGCAATCAGCCCCAGCATTTT.

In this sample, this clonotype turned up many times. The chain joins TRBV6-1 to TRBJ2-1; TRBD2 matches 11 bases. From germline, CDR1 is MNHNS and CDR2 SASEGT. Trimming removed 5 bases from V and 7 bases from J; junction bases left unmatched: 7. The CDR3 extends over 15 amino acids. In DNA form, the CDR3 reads TGTGCCAGCAGTCCCGGACTAGCGGGCCTTAATGAGCAGTTCTTC. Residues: CASSPGLAGLNEQFF.

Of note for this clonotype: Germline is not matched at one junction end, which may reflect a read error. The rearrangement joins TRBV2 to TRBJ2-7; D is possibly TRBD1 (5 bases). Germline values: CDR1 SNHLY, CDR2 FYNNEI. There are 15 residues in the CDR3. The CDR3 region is CASGDEPGQSYEQYF. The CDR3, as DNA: TGTGCCAGCGGTGATGAGCCAGGGCAGTCCTACGAGCAGTACTTC.

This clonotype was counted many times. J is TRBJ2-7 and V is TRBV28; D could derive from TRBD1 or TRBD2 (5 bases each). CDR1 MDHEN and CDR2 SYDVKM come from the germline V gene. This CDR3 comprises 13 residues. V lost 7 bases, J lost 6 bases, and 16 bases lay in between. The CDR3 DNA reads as TGTGCCAGCACTCTGGGGGTTGGCTCCGAGCAGTACTTC. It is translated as CASTLGVGSEQYF.

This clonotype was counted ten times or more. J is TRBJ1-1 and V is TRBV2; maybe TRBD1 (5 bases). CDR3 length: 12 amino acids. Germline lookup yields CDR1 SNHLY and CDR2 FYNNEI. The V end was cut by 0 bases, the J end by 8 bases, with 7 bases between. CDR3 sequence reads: CASSEARTEAFF. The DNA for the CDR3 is TGTGCCAGCAGTGAAGCTCGGACAGAAGCTTTCTTT.

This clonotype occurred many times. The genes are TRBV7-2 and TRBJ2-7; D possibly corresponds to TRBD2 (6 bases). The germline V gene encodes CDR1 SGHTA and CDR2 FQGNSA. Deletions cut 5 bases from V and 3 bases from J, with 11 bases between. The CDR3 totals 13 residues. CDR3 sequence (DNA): TGTGCCAGCAGCCCACGGCGGGGCTACGAGCAGTACTTC. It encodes CASSPRRGYEQYF.